This TCR beta chain was sequenced for a study of shared clonotypes between healthy human individuals. Assay used: immunoSEQ multiplex PCR; TCRdb lists only in-frame clones, some missing. This sample has about 2.3 million clones, with 85% to 95% found just once. V was shortened by 7 bases and J by 1 base, with 11 bases between the two germline ends. In germline, CDR1 is LNHDA, CDR2 SQIVND (reference sequence). The CDR3 covers 14 residues. The TCR originated in a man between 18 and 29 years old in good health. Some clones in this sample may be carry-over from other donors' samples. This sequence joins TRBV19 and TRBJ1-5, with D hard to call. Sequencing was done on a sample of naive CD4+ T cells from PBMCs. Subset noted: CD45RA+ positively selected. The CDR3, as DNA: TGTGCCAGTACCTACTTTGACAGCAATCAGCCCCAGCATTTT. Translated, it gives CASTYFDSNQPQHF.